What follows are 29 T cell receptor beta chains derived from one specimen sequenced in a study of cytomegalovirus exposure and HLA in healthy donors. Primers for the PCR totalled 60 Vbeta and 13 Jbeta. Clones were sequenced by immunoSEQ multiplex PCR, and TCRdb holds only the in-frame ones, with some missing. In the table there are some 120,000 clones, approximately 84% of which are singletons. Sequencing was performed on PBMCs. Receptors originate from a young man in good health and CMV-seropositive.

The CDR3 DNA follows: TGTGCCAGCAGCTTAGTAGTCACAGGGACTGGGGCCAACGTCCTGACTTTC. Translated: CASSLVVTGTGANVLTF. The chain joins TRBV7-9 to TRBJ2-6; weak D call: TRBD1 (6 bases). The length of the CDR3 is 17 residues. V shed 1 base and J shed 2 bases, with 12 bases lying between them. Germline V gene sequence: CDR1 SEHNR, CDR2 FQNEAQ (reference sequence).

There are a few counts of this clone. The chain has TRBV7-2 and TRBJ2-3; 7 nucleotides line up with TRBD1. Germline-derived CDR1 and CDR2 are SGHTA and FQGNSA. Trimming took 6 bases from V and 6 from J; bases not matched to a gene: 9. The length of the CDR3 is 14 residues. CDR3 DNA: TGTGCCAGCAGAAACCGGGACAGAAGGGATACGCAGTATTTT. Translation: CASRNRDRRDTQYF.

The V gene is TRBV2, the J gene TRBJ1-1; the D is unclear. Trimming shortened V by 2 bases and J by 4 bases, and 11 bases separated the two germline ends. The CDR3 runs to 14 residues. Per germline, CDR1 SNHLY and CDR2 FYNNEI. In DNA, the CDR3 is TGTGCCAGCAGTGAAACGGGTGGCGGCACTGAAGCTTTCTTT. It specifies CASSETGGGTEAFF.

In its sample, this clone was seen once. The chain has TRBV5-4 and TRBJ1-2; D unresolved. The ends were cut back, 1 base at V and 2 bases at J, with 6 bases in the middle. Germline V gene sequence: CDR1 SGHNT, CDR2 YYREEE (reference sequence). There are 13 residues in the CDR3. The CDR3 nucleotides are TGTGCCAGCAGCTTGAGCATGAACTATGGCTACACCTTC. Encoded protein: CASSLSMNYGYTF.

For this clone: Germline and junction disagree at one end, which may indicate a read error. The chain recombines TRBV7-2 with TRBJ1-2; D remains ambiguous. The CDR3 has 18 amino acids. Germline V gene sequence: CDR1 SGHTA, CDR2 FQGNSA. The CDR3 coding sequence is TGTGCCAGCAGCTTACCTCGTTCTGACCCGCGGACTGACCCTCGGAGCGGCTTC. Protein: CASSLPRSDPRTDPRSGF.

With respect to this clone: Different DNA sequences within this sample yield the same CDR3. The chain employs TRBV4-3 and TRBJ2-7, with 7 bases that match TRBD2. Germline assignment: CDR1 LGHNA and CDR2 YSLEER. The CDR3 sequence is 13 residues long. Trimming took 4 bases from V and 3 from J; bases not matched to a gene: 3. The CDR3 region has the DNA TGCGCCAGCAGCCCCCGGGGGGACTACGAGCAGTACTTC. Translation gives CASSPRGDYEQYF.

This chain uses TRBV5-1 with TRBJ1-5; D might be TRBD1 (5 bases). Germline V gene data show CDR1 as SGHRS and CDR2 as YFSETQ. V lost 0 bases and J 0 bases, leaving 7 bases between the germline ends. This CDR3 spans 15 amino acids. CDR3 region: CASSLGDSSNQPQHF. In nucleotides, the CDR3 is TGCGCCAGCAGCTTGGGTGACAGTAGCAATCAGCCCCAGCATTTT.

The rearrangement uses TRBV7-2 and TRBJ2-7, with D possibly matching TRBD2 (6 bases). The germline gives CDR1 SGHTA, CDR2 FQGNSA. V was clipped by 1 base and J by 3 bases, with 13 bases between them. This CDR3 spans 15 amino acids. The CDR3 sequence: CASSLGGSGNYEQYF. In DNA, the CDR3 is TGTGCCAGCAGCTTAGGGGGTAGCGGCAACTACGAGCAGTACTTC.

The V and J genes are TRBV7-2 and TRBJ2-5, with D tentatively TRBD2 (5 bases). From germline, CDR1 is SGHTA and CDR2 FQGNSA. This CDR3 spans 13 amino acids. The V end lost 2 bases, the J end lost 3 bases, and 7 bases lay between the germline ends. The CDR3 DNA follows: TGTGCCAGCAGCTTAAACGGGAAAGAGACCCAGTACTTC. Translation gives CASSLNGKETQYF.

This chain joins TRBV4-3 and TRBJ1-3; D remains unclear. The CDR3 covers 17 residues. Germline V lookup: CDR1 LGHNA, CDR2 YSLEER. Trimming shortened V by 1 base and J by 1 base, and 14 bases separated the two germline ends. Written as DNA, the CDR3 is TGCGCCAGCAGCCAAGTATGGCGGGTCTCATCTGGAAACACCATATATTTT. This encodes CASSQVWRVSSGNTIYF.

The CDR3 region has the DNA TGCGCCAGCAGCTTGGGCGTTCTTGGGGCAAACACTGAAGCTTTCTTT. Translation gives CASSLGVLGANTEAFF. The chain carries TRBV5-1 and TRBJ1-1, with D maybe TRBD1 (5 bases). V shed 0 bases and J shed 2 bases, with 14 bases lying between them. The germline gives CDR1 SGHRS, CDR2 YFSETQ. CDR3 length: 16 amino acids. The variable domain in full, with the rest retrieved from reference TRBV5-1 and TRBJ1-1, is KAGVTQTPRYLIKTRGQQVTLSCSPISGHRSVSWYQQTPGQGLQFLFEYFSETQRNKGNFPGRFSGRQFSNSRSEMNVSTLELGDSALYLCASSLGVLGANTEAFFGQGTRLTVV.

The chain is built from TRBV13 and TRBJ1-1; D perhaps matches TRBD1 (5 bases). The V gene's germline CDR1 is PRHDT and CDR2 FYEKMQ (reference sequence). V was trimmed by 2 bases and J by 1 base, leaving 11 bases between them. This CDR3 region has 15 residues. The CDR3 here is CASSLWSGGNTEAFF. In DNA form, the CDR3 reads TGTGCCAGCAGCTTATGGAGCGGGGGGAACACTGAAGCTTTCTTT.

The V gene is TRBV6-1, the J gene TRBJ1-3; D is unresolved. The CDR3 has 12 residues. Germline loops: CDR1 MNHNS, CDR2 SASEGT. The ends were cut back, 5 bases at V and 6 bases at J, with 8 bases in the middle. As DNA, the CDR3 is TGTGCCAGCAGTAAGAGTACAAACACCATATATTTT. Its protein is CASSKSTNTIYF.

V gene TRBV5-1 combines with J gene TRBJ2-5; 14 nucleotides align to TRBD2. V shed 1 base, J shed 5 bases, and the junction held 10 bases outside the gene matches. The CDR3 runs 18 residues. CDR1 and CDR2 (germline): SGHRS, YFSETQ. The CDR3, as DNA: TGCGCCAGCAGCTTGCGAGTAGCGGGGACTAGCGGGAGCGAGACCCAGTACTTC. Translation: CASSLRVAGTSGSETQYF.

The chain carries TRBV11-3 and TRBJ2-2, with D hard to call. Trimming removed 1 base at V and 8 bases at J, with 11 bases between. This CDR3 spans 14 amino acids. Germline loops: CDR1 SGHNT, CDR2 YENEEA. CDR3 in amino acids: CASSLAPGVGELFF. DNA for the CDR3: TGTGCCAGCAGCTTAGCTCCAGGCGTTGGGGAGCTGTTTTTT.

The chain recombines TRBV7-2 with TRBJ1-2, with D perhaps TRBD1 (6 bases). Trimming removed 1 base from V and 5 bases from J, with 11 bases in between. Germline V gives CDR1 SGHTA, CDR2 FQGNSA. The CDR3 sequence is 14 residues long. CDR3 in amino acids: CASSLEGEGYGYTF. CDR3 nucleotide sequence: TGTGCCAGCAGCTTAGAGGGGGAAGGATATGGCTACACCTTC. The whole variable domain, remainder taken from reference TRBV7-2 and TRBJ1-2, is GAGVSQSPSNKVTEKGKDVELRCDPISGHTALYWYRQSLGQGLEFLIYFQGNSAPDKSGLPSDRFSAERTGGSVSTLTIQRTQQEDSAVYLCASSLEGEGYGYTFGSGTRLTVV.

The rearrangement joins TRBV2 to TRBJ2-3; D unclear. The CDR3 is 13 amino acids. Trimming left V 6 bases short and J 4 bases short, with 11 bases between. Germline assignment: CDR1 SNHLY and CDR2 FYNNEI. The CDR3 coding sequence is TGTGCCAGCAGCGCGATCTACCCAGATACGCAGTATTTT. This encodes CASSAIYPDTQYF.

This clone was seen a few times. The chain links TRBV4-3 to TRBJ2-6; possibly TRBD1 for D (6 bases). This CDR3 has 18 amino acids. Germline V lookup: CDR1 LGHNA, CDR2 YSLEER. V lost 6 bases, J lost 0 bases, and 18 bases lay in between. The CDR3 DNA reads TGCGCCAGCAGTCGTTTGGACAGCCTTACCTCTGGGGCCAACGTCCTGACTTTC. Its translation: CASSRLDSLTSGANVLTF.

The genes are TRBV5-1 and TRBJ1-4; D perhaps matches TRBD1 (6 bases). CDR3 size: 15 residues. Germline V lookup: CDR1 SGHRS, CDR2 YFSETQ. The V end was cut by 10 bases, the J end by 8 bases, with 24 bases between. CDR3 region: CASSGRGALTEKLFF. CDR3 nucleotides: TGCGCCTCCTCCGGGCGGGGGGCGCTAACGGAAAAACTGTTTTTT.

This sequence joins TRBV27 and TRBJ2-2, with 10 positions matching TRBD1. This CDR3 is built from 16 residues. Germline V CDR1 and CDR2: MNHEY, SMNVEV (reference sequence). The J segment lost 5 bases and the V segment lost 6 bases, leaving 9 bases of the junction unmatched. In nucleotides, the CDR3 is TGTGCCAGCAGCCCTTCCGGGACAGGGGTAACCGGGGAGCTGTTTTTT. Translating gives CASSPSGTGVTGELFF.

The chain has TRBV11-2 and TRBJ2-7; 8 bases are a match to TRBD1. The CDR3 consists of 17 residues. The germline gives CDR1 SGHAT, CDR2 FQNNGV. Trimming cost V 0 bases and J 0 bases; bases outside gene matches: 7. The CDR3: CASSLDKGQAISYEQYF. CDR3 coding DNA: TGTGCCAGCAGCTTAGATAAGGGACAGGCCATCTCCTACGAGCAGTACTTC.

The chain is built from TRBV2 and TRBJ2-2; D uncertain. CDR1 SNHLY and CDR2 FYNNEI come from the germline V gene. Trimming took off 4 bases at V and 6 bases at J, with 9 bases between the two ends. CDR3 length equals 13 residues. DNA for the CDR3: TGTGCCAGCAGTGGTACCAGGTCCGGGGAGCTGTTTTTT. It encodes CASSGTRSGELFF.

V gene TRBV19 combines with J gene TRBJ2-5; 7 bases align to TRBD1. Germline V lookup: CDR1 LNHDA, CDR2 SQIVND (reference sequence). V lost 5 bases, J lost 2 bases, and 5 bases stayed unmatched. The CDR3 runs to 14 residues. The CDR3 is CASSPGTDQETQYF. In DNA, the CDR3 is TGTGCCAGTAGTCCCGGGACAGATCAAGAGACCCAGTACTTC. The full variable domain, its missing parts supplied by reference TRBV19 and TRBJ2-5, is DGGITQSPKYLFRKEGQNVTLSCEQNLNHDAMYWYRQDPGQGLRLIYYSQIVNDFQKGDIAEGYSVSREKKESFPLTVTSAQKNPTAFYLCASSPGTDQETQYFGPGTRLLVL.

The chain couples TRBV6-5 to TRBJ1-6, with D perhaps TRBD1 (6 bases). Germline loops: CDR1 MNHEY, CDR2 SVGAGI. Trimming stripped 2 bases from V and 6 bases from J, with 8 bases between. The CDR3 contains 14 residues. CDR3 region: CASSYQGFNSPLHF. The CDR3 bases are TGTGCCAGCAGTTACCAGGGGTTTAATTCACCCCTCCACTTT.

The chain recombines TRBV19 with TRBJ2-3, with unresolved D. Germline-derived CDR1 and CDR2 are LNHDA and SQIVND (reference sequence). Trimming shortened V by 2 bases and J by 2 bases, and 11 bases separated the two germline ends. The CDR3 extends over 15 amino acids. The CDR3 spells CASSITTAYTDTQYF. CDR3 in DNA: TGTGCCAGTAGTATAACCACTGCATACACAGATACGCAGTATTTT.

The rearrangement links TRBV7-2 to TRBJ2-1, with D uncertain. The CDR3 sequence is 15 residues long. Trimming left V 5 bases short and J 0 bases short, with 11 bases between. Germline loops: CDR1 SGHTA, CDR2 FQGNSA. CDR3 DNA: TGTGCCAGCAGCGATCGGAGAAGCTCCTACAATGAGCAGTTCTTC. Translated, it gives CASSDRRSSYNEQFF.

This clone was observed a handful of times. V gene TRBV2 combines with J gene TRBJ1-4; the match to TRBD1 covers 11 bases. Germline-derived CDR1 and CDR2 are SNHLY and FYNNEI. CDR3 size: 15 residues. The junction had 4 bases not matched to a gene; V was cut back by 6 bases and J by 4 bases. The CDR3: CASRGGTGGNEKLFF. In nucleotides, the CDR3 is TGTGCCAGCAGAGGCGGGACAGGGGGTAATGAAAAACTGTTTTTT.

V usage is TRBV6-6 and J usage is TRBJ2-7, with 10 bases lining up with TRBD1. CDR1 and CDR2 (germline): MNHNY, SVGAGI (reference sequence). This CDR3 contains 16 residues. V dropped 8 bases and J dropped 0; count of bases not matched to a gene: 10. CDR3 region: CASLLKTGGASYEQYF. CDR3 nucleotide sequence: TGTGCCAGCCTCCTAAAGACAGGGGGCGCCTCCTACGAGCAGTACTTC.

The chain combines TRBV11-2 with TRBJ1-1; no reliable D call. The ends were cut back, 0 bases at V and 4 bases at J, with 9 bases in the middle. Germline CDR1 SGHAT, CDR2 FQNNGV. The CDR3 has 14 amino acids. The CDR3 bases are TGTGCCAGCAGCTTAGATACCGCCGGCACTGAAGCTTTCTTT. Translating it yields CASSLDTAGTEAFF.